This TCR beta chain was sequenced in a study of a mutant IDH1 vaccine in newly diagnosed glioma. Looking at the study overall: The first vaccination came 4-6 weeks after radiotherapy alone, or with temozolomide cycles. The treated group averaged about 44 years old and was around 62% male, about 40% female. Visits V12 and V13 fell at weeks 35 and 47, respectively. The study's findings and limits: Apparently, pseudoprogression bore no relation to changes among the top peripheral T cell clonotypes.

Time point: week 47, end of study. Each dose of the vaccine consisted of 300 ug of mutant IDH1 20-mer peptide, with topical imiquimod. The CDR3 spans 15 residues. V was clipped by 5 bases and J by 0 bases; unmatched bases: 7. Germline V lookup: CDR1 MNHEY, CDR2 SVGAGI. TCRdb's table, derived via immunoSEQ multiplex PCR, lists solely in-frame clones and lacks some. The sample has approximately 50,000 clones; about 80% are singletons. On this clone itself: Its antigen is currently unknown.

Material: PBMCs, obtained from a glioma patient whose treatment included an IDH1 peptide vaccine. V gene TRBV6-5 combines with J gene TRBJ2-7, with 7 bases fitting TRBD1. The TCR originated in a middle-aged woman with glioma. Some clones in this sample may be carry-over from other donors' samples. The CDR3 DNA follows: TGTGCCAGCAGTCAACAGGGGCCGGCCTCCTACGAGCAGTACTTC. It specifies CASSQQGPASYEQYF.